One T cell receptor (beta chain) is described in this entry. Its matching antigen is unknown. TCRdb keeps only in-frame clones here, not all; method: immunoSEQ multiplex PCR. The table records about 1 million clones, about 75% of them present only once. A CD45RA-negative memory subset and a CD45RA+ naive subset were separated from the CD4+ cells. This sample is part of a study of shared clonotypes between healthy human individuals. Study outcomes and limitations: The rarefaction results pointed to incomplete sorted-subset sequencing despite large depth. Non-shared clonotypes had lower generation probabilities than clonotypes shared by all four sorted-subset donors.

Germline CDR1 is MGHDK and CDR2 is SYGVNS. Trimming removed 0 bases from V and 9 bases from J, with 15 bases in between. CDR3 length: 16 residues. The sequence derives from a man aged 18 to 30 in good health. What was sequenced was memory CD4+ T cells sorted from blood. This sample's subset: CD45RA-negative fraction. The rearrangement joins TRBV25-1 to TRBJ1-6; D is possibly TRBD1 (5 bases). The CDR3 DNA reads TGTGCCAGCAGTGAATATTGGGACGGGAGGGGTTCACCCCTCCACTTT. Protein sequence: CASSEYWDGRGSPLHF.